The next 20 T cell receptor beta chains were all read from a single sample in a study of T cells in Graves' hyperthyroidism and ophthalmopathy. There were TCR beta CDR3 regions amplified from RNA transcripts. The primer set for the first-round RT-PCR of the TCR CDR3 was HTBI. MiXCR, applied by TCRdb to the multiplex PCR reads, yields one record per CDR3 protein. Of over 700,000 distinct CDR3 sequences listed, roughly 40% are singletons. Sequencing was performed on blood. These receptors originate from a young man with Graves' hyperthyroidism.

This clonotype was detected many times. The chain combines TRBV29-1 with TRBJ1-2; 8 bases map to TRBD1. This CDR3 has 12 residues. V lost 4 bases to trimming and J lost 8 bases; unmatched junction nucleotides: 6. Per the germline V gene, CDR1 is SQVTM and CDR2 is ANQGSEA. DNA of the CDR3: TGCAGCGTTGGGACAGGGTCTTCGGGCTACACCTTC. It codes for CSVGTGSSGYTF.

The V call is TRBV20-1, the J call TRBJ2-6; D may be TRBD1 or TRBD2 (5 bases each). The V gene's germline CDR1 is DFQATT and CDR2 SNEGSKA (reference sequence). Trimming shortened V by 7 bases and J by 4 bases, and 11 bases separated the two germline ends. The CDR3 totals 13 residues. The CDR3 DNA is TGCAGTGAACGAGGGGCAGGGGCCAACGTCCTGACTTTC. Its protein is CSERGAGANVLTF.

Many counts were recorded for this clonotype. The chain joins TRBV5-6 to TRBJ1-2; 9 nucleotides align to TRBD1. The J segment lost 4 bases and the V segment lost 6 bases, leaving 4 bases of the junction unmatched. Germline CDR1 is SGHDT and CDR2 is YYEEEE. The CDR3 spans 13 residues. CDR3 in DNA: TGTGCCAGCACGGGACAGGGAGGCTATGGCTACACCTTC. Its translation: CASTGQGGYGYTF. Looking up the rest from reference TRBV5-6 and TRBJ1-2 gives the full variable domain: DAGVTQSPTHLIKTRGQQVTLRCSPKSGHDTVSWYQQALGQGPQFIFQYYEEEERQRGNFPDRFSGHQFPNYSSELNVNALLLGDSALYLCASTGQGGYGYTFGSGTRLTVV.

This rearrangement joins TRBV2 to TRBJ2-5; TRBD2 agrees at 8 bases. This CDR3 region has 13 residues. The germline CDR1 and CDR2 sequences are SNHLY and FYNNEI. Losses at the gene ends were 8 bases for V and 4 bases for J; bases not matched to a gene: 6. The CDR3: CASCAGGGETQYF. In DNA form, the CDR3 reads TGTGCCAGCTGCGCGGGGGGAGGAGAGACCCAGTACTTC.

This clonotype appeared a few times. V and J are TRBV7-8 and TRBJ2-6, with a weak D call TRBD2 (5 bases). The CDR3 length is 16 residues. Germline V CDR1 and CDR2: SGHVS, FQNEAQ. V was clipped by 5 bases and J by 2 bases, with 13 bases between them. The CDR3 region has the DNA TGTGCCAGCAGCAGTCCCGGGAACACTGGGGCCAACGTCCTGACTTTC. It codes for CASSSPGNTGANVLTF. Combining the CDR3 with reference TRBV7-8 and TRBJ2-6 gives the whole variable domain GAGVSQSPRYKVAKRGQDVALRCDPISGHVSLFWYQQALGQGPEFLTYFQNEAQLDKSGLPSDRFFAERPEGSVSTLKIQRTQQEDSAVYLCASSSPGNTGANVLTFGAGSRLTVL.

V usage is TRBV25-1 and J usage is TRBJ1-2, with 8 nucleotides matching TRBD1. The CDR3 loop spans 13 amino acids. CDR1 MGHDK and CDR2 SYGVNS come from the germline V gene. V lost 6 bases to trimming and J lost 3 bases; unmatched junction nucleotides: 3. CDR3 sequence: CASRMDRDYGYTF. The CDR3 region has the DNA TGTGCCAGCAGGATGGACAGGGACTATGGCTACACCTTC.

The V and J genes are TRBV2 and TRBJ2-5, with 13 positions matching TRBD2. CDR1 and CDR2 (germline): SNHLY, FYNNEI. With V trimmed by 6 bases and J by 3 bases, 7 bases remained unmatched. The CDR3 consists of 16 residues. The CDR3 sequence is CASSQDGTSGEETQYF. The CDR3 DNA reads TGTGCCAGCAGCCAAGACGGGACTAGCGGGGAAGAGACCCAGTACTTC.

Many counts were recorded for this clonotype. The chain employs TRBV12-3 or TRBV12-4 and TRBJ1-5, with TRBD1 matching 10 bases. The CDR3 contains 14 residues. J lost 10 bases, V lost 6 bases, and 9 bases had no gene match. CDR3 DNA: TGTGCCAGCAGCATTGGACAGGGGGAAAGCCCCCAGCATTTT. This translates into CASSIGQGESPQHF.

This clonotype was counted at least ten times. This sequence joins TRBV10-1 and TRBJ1-2; D remains ambiguous. Germline CDR1 reads WNHNN; CDR2 reads SYGVQD (reference sequence). V lost 3 bases and J lost 1, with 6 bases in between. CDR3 length equals 13 residues. CDR3 in DNA: TGCGCCAGCAGTGAACTGAGTAACTATGGCTACACCTTC. The encoded protein is CASSELSNYGYTF.

There are a few counts of this clonotype. This rearrangement joins TRBV10-3 to TRBJ2-7; TRBD1 might be the D (6 bases). There are 13 residues in the CDR3. Trimming cost V 11 bases and J 2 bases, with 16 bases left between them. CDR1 and CDR2 from the germline V gene are ENHRY and SYGVKD. The CDR3 here is CASAWTDAYEQYF. CDR3 nucleotide sequence: TGTGCCTCGGCATGGACAGACGCCTACGAGCAGTACTTC.

This chain joins TRBV6-1 and TRBJ2-5; D gene ambiguous. Between the trimmed V and J ends, which lost 5 bases and 5 bases, there was a span of 15 bases. Germline V gene lookup returns CDR1 MNHNS and CDR2 SASEGT. The CDR3 covers 14 residues. This chain's CDR3 is CASSYGHARETQYF. CDR3 DNA: TGTGCCAGCAGTTACGGCCACGCGCGGGAGACCCAGTACTTC.

The chain links TRBV7-8 to TRBJ2-7; D call uncertain. From germline, CDR1 is SGHVS and CDR2 FQNEAQ. This CDR3 is built from 15 residues. Trimming removed 3 bases at V and 0 bases at J, with 12 bases between. CDR3 DNA: TGTGCCAGCAGCTTCAGTCCGGCCAACTCCTACGAGCAGTACTTC. It encodes CASSFSPANSYEQYF.

The rearrangement uses TRBV4-1 and TRBJ2-7, with D unresolved. The CDR3 has 15 amino acids. V lost 2 bases to trimming and J lost 0 bases, with 11 bases between them. The germline gives CDR1 MGHRA, CDR2 YSYEKL. Here the CDR3 DNA reads TGCGCCAGCAGCCAATTAGACCTGAGCTCCTACGAGCAGTACTTC. Translating gives CASSQLDLSSYEQYF.

For this clonotype: Sequence at one end of the junction differs from germline and may be a read error. The genes are TRBV7-2 and TRBJ2-7, with 9 bases lining up with TRBD2. There are 14 residues in the CDR3. The germline gives CDR1 SGHTA, CDR2 FQGNSA. This CDR3 reads CASSQVAGVHEQYF. The CDR3 DNA sequence: TGCGCCAGCAGCCAAGTAGCGGGGGTCCACGAGCAGTACTTC. The complete variable domain, with remaining parts taken from reference TRBV7-2 and TRBJ2-7, reads GAGVSQSPSNKVTEKGKDVELRCDPISGHTALYWYRQSLGQGLEFLIYFQGNSAPDKSGLPSDRFSAERTGGSVSTLTIQRTQQEDSAVYLCASSQVAGVHEQYFGPGTRLTVT.

In its sample, this clonotype was seen many times. One end of the junction does not line up with germline, which may come from a read error. The chain uses TRBV5-1 and TRBJ2-7, with D hard to call. Germline V gene sequence: CDR1 SGHRS, CDR2 YFSETQ. This CDR3 contains 13 residues. The CDR3 loop reads CASSLTPAYEQYF. Written as DNA, the CDR3 is TGTGCCAGCAGCTTGACACCCGCCTACGAGCAGTACTTC. Full variable domain (remainder filled in from reference TRBV5-1 and TRBJ2-7): KAGVTQTPRYLIKTRGQQVTLSCSPISGHRSVSWYQQTPGQGLQFLFEYFSETQRNKGNFPGRFSGRQFSNSRSEMNVSTLELGDSALYLCASSLTPAYEQYFGPGTRLTVT.

The table lists this clonotype with a few counts. The V gene is TRBV9, the J gene TRBJ1-6, with TRBD1 matching 7 bases. The junction had 10 bases not matched to a gene; V was cut back by 3 bases and J by 7 bases. CDR3 length equals 16 residues. Per the germline V gene, CDR1 is SGDLS and CDR2 is YYNGEE. Here the CDR3 reads CASSERGQAGNSPLHF. CDR3 nucleotide sequence: TGTGCCAGCAGCGAGAGAGGACAGGCTGGAAATTCACCCCTCCACTTT.

The chain is built from TRBV9 and TRBJ2-6; 7 bases match TRBD2. Germline V gene data show CDR1 as SGDLS and CDR2 as YYNGEE. V lost 4 bases to trimming and J lost 2 bases; unmatched junction nucleotides: 9. This CDR3 contains 17 residues. The CDR3 DNA reads TGTGCCAGCAGCCAGACTAGCAATCGGGCTGGGGCCAACGTCCTGACTTTC. This translates into CASSQTSNRAGANVLTF.

This chain links TRBV7-2 with TRBJ2-7, with 8 bases lining up with TRBD2. The germline gives CDR1 SGHTA, CDR2 FQGNSA. The ends lost 5 bases at V and 2 bases at J; junction bases unmatched: 8. The CDR3 sequence is 15 residues long. The DNA for the CDR3 is TGTGCCAGCAGCGTTACCGGGACTAGTACCTACGAGCAGTACTTC. This encodes CASSVTGTSTYEQYF.

The sample holds many counts of this clonotype. The rearrangement links TRBV7-2 to TRBJ2-5; TRBD2 aligns across 7 bases. CDR1 and CDR2 from the germline V gene are SGHTA and FQGNSA. The CDR3 covers 13 residues. V dropped 3 bases and J dropped 5; count of bases not matched to a gene: 3. DNA for the CDR3: TGTGCCAGCAGCTTTGGGGGGGTGGAGACCCAGTACTTC. Encoded protein: CASSFGGVETQYF.

In its sample, this clonotype was seen many times. V gene TRBV2 combines with J gene TRBJ2-7; D possibly corresponds to TRBD2 (6 bases). This CDR3 comprises 15 residues. CDR1 SNHLY and CDR2 FYNNEI come from the germline V gene. V lost 5 bases and J lost 0, with 14 bases in between. The CDR3 sequence is CASSFTGTGSYEQYF. As DNA, the CDR3 is TGTGCCAGCAGTTTCACCGGGACTGGCTCCTACGAGCAGTACTTC. Combining the CDR3 with reference TRBV2 and TRBJ2-7 gives the whole variable domain EPEVTQTPSHQVTQMGQEVILRCVPISNHLYFYWYRQILGQKVEFLVSFYNNEISEKSEIFDDQFSVERPDGSNFTLKIRSTKLEDSAMYFCASSFTGTGSYEQYFGPGTRLTVT.